The 7 T cell receptor beta chains reported below all come from one sample, sequenced in a study of blood T cell repertoires in COVID-19. This table comes from immunoSEQ multiplex PCR, and its TCRdb copy is limited to in-frame clones, with some not included. The sample includes 70,000 to 100,000 clones, around 80% seen only once; the top ten take around 16%. Material: peripheral blood. These receptors came from a woman older than 75 with acute or convalescent COVID-19.

CDR3 in amino acids: CASSRDKSSYNEQFF. For the CDR3, the DNA is TGCGCCAGCAGCCGGGACAAGAGCTCCTACAATGAGCAGTTCTTC. The V gene is TRBV5-1, the J gene TRBJ2-1; D might be TRBD1 (6 bases). Per the germline V gene, CDR1 is SGHRS and CDR2 is YFSETQ. V shed 4 bases and J shed 0 bases, with 11 bases lying between them. This CDR3 is 15 amino acids long.

This chain joins TRBV14 and TRBJ1-2, with 8 positions matching TRBD1. The germline V gene encodes CDR1 SGHDN and CDR2 FVKESK. Unmatched junction bases numbered 12, after V lost 5 bases and J lost 7 bases. The CDR3 loop spans 15 amino acids. The CDR3 nucleotides are TGTGCCAGCAGCGTTAATTCAGGGGGCTCGGGTGGCTACACCTTC. It specifies CASSVNSGGSGGYTF.

The chain employs TRBV27 and TRBJ2-1; TRBD2 aligns across 14 bases. Germline CDR1 and CDR2: MNHEY and SMNVEV (reference sequence). J lost 7 bases, V lost 4 bases, and 15 bases had no gene match. The CDR3 is 19 amino acids. The CDR3 DNA is TGTGCCAGCAGTTACCGCCCGGGACTAGCGGGGGCCTCCGGGAATGAGCAGTTCTTC. It translates to CASSYRPGLAGASGNEQFF.

This clone is a singleton in its sample. The J gene is TRBJ2-3, the V gene TRBV25-1; D is perhaps TRBD1 (6 bases). This CDR3 region has 13 residues. Germline values: CDR1 MGHDK, CDR2 SYGVNS. V shed 7 bases and J shed 4 bases, with 12 bases lying between them. In nucleotides, the CDR3 is TGTGCCAGCACAACAGGGTTCGCAGATACGCAGTATTTT. Its protein product is CASTTGFADTQYF.

The chain combines TRBV7-9 with TRBJ1-2; D ambiguous. The length of the CDR3 is 14 residues. Trimming left V 7 bases short and J 8 bases short, with 20 bases between. Germline V lookup: CDR1 SEHNR, CDR2 FQNEAQ (reference sequence). The CDR3 sequence is CASTDTTTAGGYTF. In nucleotides, the CDR3 is TGTGCCAGCACCGATACTACGACCGCTGGCGGCTACACCTTC. Using reference TRBV7-9 and TRBJ1-2 for the parts outside the CDR3, the full variable domain is DTGVSQNPRHKITKRGQNVTFRCDPISEHNRLYWYRQTLGQGPEFLTYFQNEAQLEKSRLLSDRFSAERPKGSFSTLEIQRTEQGDSAMYLCASTDTTTAGGYTFGSGTRLTVV.

The chain is built from TRBV19 and TRBJ2-2; 8 bases line up with TRBD1. CDR3 length: 15 residues. Germline V gene lookup returns CDR1 LNHDA and CDR2 SQIVND (reference sequence). V dropped 7 bases and J dropped 3; count of bases not matched to a gene: 7. The CDR3 region is CASKEDRVDTGELFF. The CDR3 region has the DNA TGTGCCAGTAAGGAGGACAGGGTAGACACCGGGGAGCTGTTTTTT.

The V and J genes are TRBV5-4 and TRBJ2-2, with 8 bases lining up with TRBD1. CDR3 length: 13 amino acids. Germline loops: CDR1 SGHNT, CDR2 YYREEE (reference sequence). V shed 7 bases and J 7 bases; nucleotides not matched to a gene: 6. The CDR3, as DNA: TGTGCCAGCGGTCAGGGGGCTAACGGGGAGCTGTTTTTT. Amino acids: CASGQGANGELFF.